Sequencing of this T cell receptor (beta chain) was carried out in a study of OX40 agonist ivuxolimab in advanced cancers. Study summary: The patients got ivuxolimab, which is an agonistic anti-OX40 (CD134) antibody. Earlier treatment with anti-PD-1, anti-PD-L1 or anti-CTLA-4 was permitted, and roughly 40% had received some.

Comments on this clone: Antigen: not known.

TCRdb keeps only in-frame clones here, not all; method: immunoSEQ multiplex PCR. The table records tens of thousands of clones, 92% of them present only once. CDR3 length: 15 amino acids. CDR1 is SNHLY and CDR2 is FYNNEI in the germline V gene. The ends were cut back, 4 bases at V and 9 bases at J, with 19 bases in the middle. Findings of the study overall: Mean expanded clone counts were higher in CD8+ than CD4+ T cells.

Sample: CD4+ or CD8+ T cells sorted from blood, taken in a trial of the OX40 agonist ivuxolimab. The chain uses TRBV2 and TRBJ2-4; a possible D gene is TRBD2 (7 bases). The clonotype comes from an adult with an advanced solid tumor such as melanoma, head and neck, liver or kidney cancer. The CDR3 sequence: CASSVPGGAVSIQYF. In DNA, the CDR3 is TGTGCCAGCAGTGTCCCTGGGGGGGCAGTGAGCATTCAGTACTTC.